Sequencing of this T cell receptor (beta chain) was carried out in a study of blood T cell repertoires in COVID-19. Study at large: T cells, B-cell-depleted T cells, or PBMCs supplied cDNA or gDNA.

TCRdb keeps only in-frame clones here, not all; method: immunoSEQ multiplex PCR. The sample yields about 280,000 clones, 80% to 90% seen once. The count of this clone is one. The receptor was isolated from a woman aged 30 to 39 with active or convalescent COVID-19. The specimen was peripheral blood.

CDR3 nucleotide sequence: TGTGCCAGCAGTGCGAGGACAGGGTATTTGACCTTC. Residues: CASSARTGYLTF. The chain is built from TRBV2 and TRBJ1-2; 8 bases map to TRBD1. V dropped 4 bases and J dropped 14; count of bases not matched to a gene: 9. Germline V gene lookup returns CDR1 SNHLY and CDR2 FYNNEI. This CDR3 has 12 residues.